This TCR beta chain was recovered during a study of blood T cell repertoires in COVID-19. On the study more broadly: There were acute and convalescent COVID-19 samples, and they came from the United States, Italy and Spain. PBMCs, B-cell-depleted T cells, or T cells were the source of the cDNA or gDNA that made up the material.

This CDR3 spans 16 amino acids. The trim removed 5 bases at V and 5 bases at J, leaving 10 bases unmatched. Germline CDR1 is SNHLY and CDR2 is FYNNEI. Authors' methods: Estimated nucleated cell counts came from reference gene primer amplification. Only in-frame clones appear in the TCRdb table, and some are missing; sequencing was by immunoSEQ multiplex PCR. The V and J calls and clone size are taken from that table; D and trimming were inferred from the DNA. The sample contains around 250,000 clones, about 85% of which appear only once. This TCR derives from a man between 25 and 39 years old who had recovered from COVID-19. The specimen sequenced was peripheral blood. The chain uses TRBV2 and TRBJ2-5; 11 bases are shared with TRBD2. This CDR3 reads CASSSGLAGGMETQYF. CDR3 DNA sequence: TGTGCCAGCAGTTCAGGGCTAGCGGGGGGCATGGAGACCCAGTACTTC. Filled out from reference TRBV2 and TRBJ2-5, the complete variable domain reads EPEVTQTPSHQVTQMGQEVILRCVPISNHLYFYWYRQILGQKVEFLVSFYNNEISEKSEIFDDQFSVERPDGSNFTLKIRSTKLEDSAMYFCASSSGLAGGMETQYFGPGTRLLVL.